The present T cell receptor beta chain was sequenced within a study of CD8+ T cells in alopecia areata. Study-wide context: Oral tofacitinib (5 to 10 mg twice daily) was administered to treated patients. Using the percentage of affected scalp area, treated patients' severity was scored.

Following RNA extraction, reverse transcription yielded cDNA that acted as the sequencing template. The assay was immunoSEQ multiplex PCR, and TCRdb's table has in-frame clones only and misses some. The data hold roughly 200,000 clones, with less than 45% observed a single time. Trimming cost V 7 bases and J 3 bases, with 19 bases left between them. Germline CDR1 reads SNHLY; CDR2 reads FYNNEI. The CDR3 consists of 15 residues. Treatment given: oral pan-JAK inhibitor, 5-10 mg twice daily. Specimens obtained from alopecia areata patients comprised lesional scalp punch biopsies and peripheral blood. Sequenced here: CD4+ T cells sorted from blood, sampled at approximately week 36, from a patient treated with tofacitinib. The source of this sequence is a human donor with alopecia areata. The chain uses TRBV2 and TRBJ2-7; either TRBD1 or TRBD2 may supply D (6 bases each). CDR3 coding DNA: TGTGCCAGCAAGGGGGGTGCGGCACCGGACTACGAGCAGTACTTC. Its translation is CASKGGAAPDYEQYF.